The rows below give T cell receptor beta chains drawn from one sample of a study of blood T cell repertoires in COVID-19. Data came from immunoSEQ multiplex PCR; TCRdb stores just in-frame clones and leaves some out. This sample has fewer than 100,000 clones, with around 87% found just once. What was sequenced was peripheral blood. These receptors were taken from a woman aged 80 or older with acute or convalescent COVID-19. CDR3s include the opening cysteine and the closing phenylalanine or tryptophan. A D gene is named only where the DNA matches it firmly. Clone size is stated in some rows and not others, as once, few, many or a class when expanded.

V gene	D gene	clone size	J gene	CDR3 protein	CDR3 DNA
TRBV7-6	TRBD1	NA	TRBJ2-2	CASSFEGARITGELFF	TGTGCCAGCAGCTTTGAGGGGGCGCGGATCACCGGGGAGCTGTTTTTT
TRBV19	TRBD1	NA	TRBJ2-1	CASSTQGMRTVGGSYNEQFF	TGTGCCAGTAGTACACAGGGGATGCGGACGGTAGGGGGTTCCTACAATGAGCAGTTCTTC
TRBV15	TRBD1	NA	TRBJ2-2	CATSSAGVGTGRTGELFF	TGTGCCACCAGCAGTGCTGGGGTAGGGACAGGAAGAACCGGGGAGCTGTTTTTT
TRBV5-1	NA	NA	TRBJ1-2	CASSYSGHPENYGYTF	TGCGCCAGCAGCTACTCAGGACATCCAGAGAATTATGGCTACACCTTC
TRBV11-3	TRBD1	NA	TRBJ2-7	CASSRGQRPYEQYF	TGTGCCAGCTCCAGGGGACAGCGACCCTACGAGCAGTACTTC
TRBV7-6	TRBD1	NA	TRBJ2-5	CASTSTDRERETQYF	TGTGCCAGCACCTCCACAGACAGGGAGAGAGAGACCCAGTACTTC
TRBV6-2/TRBV6-3	TRBD2	once	TRBJ2-4	CASSSGREGNIQYF	TGTGCCAGCAGTTCAGGGCGGGAGGGGAACATTCAGTACTTC
TRBV7-3	TRBD1	NA	TRBJ2-3	CASSSTGVGADTQYF	TGTGCCAGCAGCTCCACAGGGGTTGGGGCAGATACGCAGTATTTT
TRBV11-1	TRBD1	NA	TRBJ2-7	CASSLMTGGMNEQYF	TGTGCCAGCAGCTTAATGACAGGGGGTATGAACGAGCAGTACTTC
TRBV10-3	TRBD1	NA	TRBJ2-6	CAIRGQESLSSGANVLTF	TGTGCCATCAGAGGACAGGAGAGCCTCTCCTCTGGGGCCAACGTCCTGACTTTC
TRBV19	NA	NA	TRBJ2-3	CASSIAGTDTQYF	TGTGCCAGTAGTATAGCCGGGACAGATACGCAGTATTTT
TRBV19	NA	NA	TRBJ1-1	CASRPGVGTEAFF	TGTGCCAGTAGGCCAGGGGTGGGGACTGAAGCTTTCTTT
TRBV29-1	NA	NA	TRBJ1-2	CSVTRQSSNYGYTF	TGCAGCGTTACGAGACAGTCCTCTAACTATGGCTACACCTTC
TRBV19	NA	once	TRBJ2-1	CASSILGGYNEQFF	TGTGCCAGTAGTATACTCGGGGGCTACAATGAGCAGTTCTTC
TRBV19	NA	NA	TRBJ1-5	CASSPGLGQPQHF	TGTGCCAGTAGCCCAGGGCTCGGTCAGCCCCAGCATTTT
TRBV6-1	TRBD2	NA	TRBJ2-5	CASRKGLAGEETQYF	TGTGCCAGCAGAAAAGGACTAGCGGGGGAAGAGACCCAGTACTTC
TRBV4-2	TRBD1	few	TRBJ2-7	CASSHARGQGADHEQYF	TGTGCCAGCAGCCACGCCAGAGGACAGGGGGCCGACCACGAGCAGTACTTC
TRBV7-2	TRBD1	few	TRBJ2-1	CASRSPRDRVINEQFF	TGTGCCAGCAGATCACCCCGGGACAGGGTAATCAATGAGCAGTTCTTC
TRBV29-1	NA	NA	TRBJ2-1	CSAQEGENEQFF	TGCAGCGCCCAGGAGGGCGAGAATGAGCAGTTCTTC
TRBV29-1	TRBD1	NA	TRBJ1-1	CSVVGQGGNTEAFF	TGCAGCGTAGTGGGACAGGGAGGGAACACTGAAGCTTTCTTT
TRBV7-9	TRBD2	NA	TRBJ2-1	CASSLGSSGKLGEQFF	TGTGCCAGCAGCTTAGGCTCTAGCGGGAAGCTTGGTGAGCAGTTCTTC
TRBV25-1	NA	NA	TRBJ1-1	CASSRQASEAFF	TGTGCCAGCAGTAGACAGGCAAGTGAAGCTTTCTTT
TRBV3-1/TRBV3-2	NA	once	TRBJ1-6	CASSQVGQLGSPLHF	TGTGCCAGCAGCCAAGTGGGACAATTGGGGTCACCCCTCCACTTT
TRBV19	NA	NA	TRBJ2-2	CASSRIPGTEAGELFF	TGTGCCAGTAGTAGAATTCCCGGGACTGAGGCCGGGGAGCTGTTTTTT
TRBV7-3	NA	once	TRBJ2-7	CASSPSRSYEQYF	TGTGCCAGCAGCCCTAGTAGATCCTACGAGCAGTACTTC
TRBV6-5	NA	few	TRBJ1-6	CASSYSGGRGSPLHF	TGTGCCAGCAGTTACTCGGGGGGGCGAGGTTCACCCCTCCACTTT
TRBV2	TRBD1	NA	TRBJ2-3	CASRRQGRDTQYF	TGTGCCAGCCGCCGACAGGGGCGAGATACGCAGTATTTT
TRBV7-9	NA	NA	TRBJ2-1	CASSGQQGQFVWVYNEQFF	TGTGCCAGCAGCGGCCAACAGGGTCAGTTTGTATGGGTATACAATGAGCAGTTCTTC
TRBV11-3	NA	NA	TRBJ2-2	CASSFAHGTGELFF	TGTGCCAGCAGCTTCGCACATGGCACCGGGGAGCTGTTTTTT
TRBV5-1	TRBD1	NA	TRBJ2-7	CASSLLGGRYEQYF	TGCGCCAGCAGCTTGTTAGGGGGCCGCTACGAGCAGTACTTC
TRBV13	NA	NA	TRBJ1-4	CASSRGGGEKLFF	TGTGCCAGCAGCCGAGGGGGGGGTGAAAAACTGTTTTTT
TRBV11-3	NA	NA	TRBJ2-3	CASSPRGDTQYF	TGTGCCAGCAGTCCGCGGGGCGATACGCAGTATTTT
TRBV7-2	TRBD1	NA	TRBJ1-6	CASRPDRAGYSPLHF	TGTGCCAGCAGACCCGACAGGGCTGGTTATTCACCCCTCCACTTT
TRBV5-1	NA	NA	TRBJ2-7	CASSSGISYEQYF	TGCGCCAGCAGCTCCGGGATCTCCTACGAGCAGTACTTC
TRBV7-9	NA	NA	TRBJ1-3	CASSLGQGNTIYF	TGTGCCAGCAGCTTGGGGCAGGGAAACACCATATATTTT
TRBV7-9	TRBD2	NA	TRBJ2-7	CASSPTSGGSYEQYF	TGTGCCAGCAGCCCAACTAGCGGGGGCTCCTACGAGCAGTACTTC
TRBV9	TRBD2	NA	TRBJ2-3	CASSVGGGSGYTDTQYF	TGTGCCAGCAGCGTAGGAGGCGGGAGCGGATATACAGATACGCAGTATTTT
TRBV21-1	NA	NA	TRBJ2-7	CASSKALPTGVLYEQYF	TGTGCCAGCAGCAAAGCCCTCCCGACAGGGGTTCTCTACGAGCAGTACTTC
TRBV30	TRBD2	NA	TRBJ2-1	CAWSKAGGYNEQFF	TGTGCCTGGAGTAAAGCGGGAGGGTACAATGAGCAGTTCTTC
TRBV19	NA	NA	TRBJ1-2	CASSMGRGPGYGYTF	TGTGCCAGTAGTATGGGCAGGGGCCCTGGCTATGGCTACACCTTC
TRBV28	TRBD2	few	TRBJ2-3	CASRDSGSTDTQYF	TGTGCCAGCAGGGATAGCGGGAGCACAGATACGCAGTATTTT
TRBV6-5	TRBD1	NA	TRBJ1-2	CASSTGQGSYGYTF	TGTGCCAGCAGTACCGGACAGGGGTCCTATGGCTACACCTTC
TRBV12-5	NA	NA	TRBJ1-2	CASGPDSLGSTF	TGTGCTAGTGGTCCGGACAGTCTCGGTTCCACCTTC
TRBV18	NA	NA	TRBJ2-7	CASSPQYGSNEQYF	TGTGCCAGCTCACCACAGTACGGGAGTAACGAGCAGTACTTC
TRBV9	TRBD2	NA	TRBJ2-3	CASSVVGSGRIDTQYF	TGTGCCAGCAGCGTAGTAGGTAGCGGGAGGATAGATACGCAGTATTTT